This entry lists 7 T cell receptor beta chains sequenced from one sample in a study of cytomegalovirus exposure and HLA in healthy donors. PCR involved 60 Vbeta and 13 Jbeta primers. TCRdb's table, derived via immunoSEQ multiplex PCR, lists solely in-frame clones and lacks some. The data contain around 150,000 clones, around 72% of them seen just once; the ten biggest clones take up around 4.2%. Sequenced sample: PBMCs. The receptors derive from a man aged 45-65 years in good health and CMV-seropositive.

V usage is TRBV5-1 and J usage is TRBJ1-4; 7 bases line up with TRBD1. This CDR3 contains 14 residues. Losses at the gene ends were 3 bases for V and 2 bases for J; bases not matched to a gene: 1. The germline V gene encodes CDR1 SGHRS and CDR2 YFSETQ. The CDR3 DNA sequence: TGCGCCAGCAGCTCACAGGGGACTAATGAAAAACTGTTTTTT. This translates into CASSSQGTNEKLFF.

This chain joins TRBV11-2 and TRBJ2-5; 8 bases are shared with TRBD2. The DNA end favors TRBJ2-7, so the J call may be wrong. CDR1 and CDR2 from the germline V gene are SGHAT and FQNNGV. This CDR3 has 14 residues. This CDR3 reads CASRPGLGGYEQYF. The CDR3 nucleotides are TGTGCCAGCAGACCGGGACTAGGGGGCTACGAGCAGTACTTC.

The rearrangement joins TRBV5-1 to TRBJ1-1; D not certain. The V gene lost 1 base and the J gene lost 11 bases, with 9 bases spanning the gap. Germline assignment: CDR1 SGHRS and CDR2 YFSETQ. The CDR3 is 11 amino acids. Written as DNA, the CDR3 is TGCGCCAGCAGCTTGAACCGGGAGGCTTTCTTT. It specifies CASSLNREAFF.

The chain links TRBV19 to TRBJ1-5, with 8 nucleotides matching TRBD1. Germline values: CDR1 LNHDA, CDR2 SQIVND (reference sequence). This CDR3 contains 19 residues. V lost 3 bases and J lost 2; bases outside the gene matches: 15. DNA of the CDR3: TGTGCCAGTAGTATTGCGGGACAGGTTAGGTCTAATGGCAATCAGCCCCAGCATTTT. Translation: CASSIAGQVRSNGNQPQHF.

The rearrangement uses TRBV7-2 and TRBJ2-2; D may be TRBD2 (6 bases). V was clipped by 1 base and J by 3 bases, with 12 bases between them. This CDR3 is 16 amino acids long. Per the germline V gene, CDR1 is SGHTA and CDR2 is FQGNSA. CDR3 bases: TGTGCCAGCAGCTTAGTGGGAGGTCTCGACACCGGGGAGCTGTTTTTT. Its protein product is CASSLVGGLDTGELFF.

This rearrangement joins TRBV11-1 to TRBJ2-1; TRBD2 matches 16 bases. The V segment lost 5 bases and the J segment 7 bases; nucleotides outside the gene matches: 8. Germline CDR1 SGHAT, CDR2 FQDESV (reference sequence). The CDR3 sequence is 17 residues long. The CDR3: CASSPQGLAGGGNEQFF. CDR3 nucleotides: TGTGCCAGCAGCCCACAGGGACTAGCGGGAGGGGGGAATGAGCAGTTCTTC.

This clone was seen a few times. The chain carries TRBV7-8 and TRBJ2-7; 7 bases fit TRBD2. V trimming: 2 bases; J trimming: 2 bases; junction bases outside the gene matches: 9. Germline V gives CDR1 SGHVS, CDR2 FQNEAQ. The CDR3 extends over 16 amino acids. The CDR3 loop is CASSLNVASGTYEQYF. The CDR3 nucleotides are TGTGCCAGCAGCTTAAACGTGGCTAGCGGAACCTACGAGCAGTACTTC.